The 32 T cell receptor beta chains listed next were all sequenced from one sample in a study of T cell responses to AZD1222 COVID-19 vaccine. Profiled with immunoSEQ multiplex PCR; TCRdb holds only in-frame clones, not every one. The data hold tens of thousands of clones, with around nine tenths observed a single time. The starting material was peripheral blood, obtained on day 0 of AZD1222 vaccination. The receptors were sampled from an adult in good health.

This clone appeared once. The chain combines TRBV5-5 with TRBJ1-5; no firm D call. The V and J ends lost 1 base and 5 bases respectively, with 10 bases between them. Germline V CDR1 and CDR2: SGHKS, YYEKEE (reference sequence). The CDR3 is made up of 14 amino acids. The CDR3 here is CASSLSVGYQPQHF. Here the CDR3 DNA reads TGTGCCAGCAGCTTGTCCGTGGGTTATCAGCCCCAGCATTTT.

The V call is TRBV5-4, the J call TRBJ2-5, with 8 bases matching TRBD2. The CDR3 runs 15 residues. The V and J ends lost 3 bases and 3 bases, in that order; junction bases with no gene match: 7. CDR1 is SGHNT and CDR2 is YYREEE in the germline V gene (reference sequence). CDR3 in amino acids: CASSSGGQTKETQYF. CDR3 in DNA: TGTGCCAGCAGCTCGGGGGGGCAGACAAAAGAGACCCAGTACTTC.

The chain uses TRBV19 and TRBJ2-4; TRBD2 aligns across 9 bases. The CDR3 loop spans 16 amino acids. From germline, CDR1 is LNHDA and CDR2 SQIVND (reference sequence). Trimming at V came to 8 bases and at J to 2 bases, leaving 10 bases not matched to a gene. CDR3: CASSRGGEVTKNIQYF. The CDR3 bases are TGTGCCAGTTCACGCGGGGGGGAGGTAACCAAAAACATTCAGTACTTC.

This chain joins TRBV9 and TRBJ2-1; D could derive from TRBD1 or TRBD2 (6 bases each). V gave up 3 bases and J gave up 3 bases, with 10 bases separating them. The length of the CDR3 is 14 residues. CDR1 and CDR2 from the germline V gene are SGDLS and YYNGEE. The CDR3 bases are TGTGCCAGCAGCGGGGGGGCCGTCTACAATGAGCAGTTCTTC. Amino acid sequence: CASSGGAVYNEQFF.

This clone was found once. The V call is TRBV28, the J call TRBJ2-3, with D perhaps matching TRBD1 or TRBD2 (5 bases each). The ends were cut back, 4 bases at V and 6 bases at J, with 11 bases in the middle. CDR1 and CDR2 (germline): MDHEN, SYDVKM. There are 13 residues in the CDR3. The CDR3 loop is CASSSRDLDTQYF. The CDR3 DNA reads as TGTGCCAGCAGTTCCCGGGACCTCGATACGCAGTATTTT. Variable domain in full (rest from reference TRBV28 and TRBJ2-3): DVKVTQSSRYLVKRTGEKVFLECVQDMDHENMFWYRQDPGLGLRLIYFSYDVKMKEKGDIPEGYSVSREKKERFSLILESASTNQTSMYLCASSSRDLDTQYFGPGTRLTVL.

The chain carries TRBV10-3 and TRBJ2-7; 7 bases fit TRBD2. V lost 7 bases to trimming and J lost 3 bases; unmatched junction nucleotides: 6. The CDR3 loop spans 13 amino acids. Germline CDR1 ENHRY, CDR2 SYGVKD. The CDR3 coding sequence is TGTGCCATCAACGACCGCGGGAGCTACGAGCAGTACTTC. It specifies CAINDRGSYEQYF.

The chain employs TRBV6-4 and TRBJ2-2; possibly TRBD1 for D (5 bases). Germline lookup yields CDR1 MRHNA and CDR2 SNTAGT. The CDR3 has 14 residues. V was shortened by 3 bases and J by 3 bases, with 8 bases between the two germline ends. DNA for the CDR3: TGTGCCAGCAGTGAACAGGCGGACACCGGGGAGCTGTTTTTT. Its translation: CASSEQADTGELFF.

The rearrangement joins TRBV6-5 to TRBJ2-7; D possibly corresponds to TRBD1 (6 bases). Germline CDR1 reads MNHEY; CDR2 reads SVGAGI. The V end lost 6 bases, the J end lost 5 bases, and 14 bases lay between the germline ends. There are 13 residues in the CDR3. The CDR3 sequence is CASRPGTIDEQYF. As DNA, the CDR3 is TGTGCCAGCAGACCCGGGACAATCGACGAGCAGTACTTC.

This sequence joins TRBV28 and TRBJ1-6; a possible D gene is TRBD1 (5 bases). The V and J ends lost 8 bases and 0 bases respectively, with 17 bases between them. Germline V gene lookup returns CDR1 MDHEN and CDR2 SYDVKM. The CDR3 is 17 amino acids. The DNA for the CDR3 is TGTGCCAGCTCCCGGGACGGATACAGCTCCTATAATTCACCCCTCCACTTT. It is translated as CASSRDGYSSYNSPLHF.

The chain employs TRBV5-4 and TRBJ1-3, with D possibly TRBD1 on 5 matching bases. Per germline, CDR1 SGHNT and CDR2 YYREEE (reference sequence). There are 14 residues in the CDR3. The ends were cut back, 0 bases at V and 4 bases at J, with 8 bases in the middle. CDR3 sequence: CASSLDRSGNTIYF. CDR3 bases: TGTGCCAGCAGCTTGGACAGGTCCGGAAACACCATATATTTT.

This rearrangement joins TRBV7-9 to TRBJ1-2; D remains ambiguous. Germline V lookup: CDR1 SEHNR, CDR2 FQNEAQ (reference sequence). Trimming took off 6 bases at V and 5 bases at J, with 13 bases between the two ends. The CDR3 loop spans 13 amino acids. This chain's CDR3 is CASSPWGKYGYTF. The CDR3 DNA is TGTGCCAGCAGTCCATGGGGAAAATATGGCTACACCTTC. The whole variable domain, filled in from reference TRBV7-9 and TRBJ1-2, reads DTGVSQNPRHKITKRGQNVTFRCDPISEHNRLYWYRQTLGQGPEFLTYFQNEAQLEKSRLLSDRFSAERPKGSFSTLEIQRTEQGDSAMYLCASSPWGKYGYTFGSGTRLTVV.

The genes are TRBV28 and TRBJ1-2; 8 nucleotides agree with TRBD1. CDR3 length equals 16 residues. Germline trimming cut 6 bases from V and 1 base from J; bases unmatched to any gene: 10. Germline loops: CDR1 MDHEN, CDR2 SYDVKM. In nucleotides, the CDR3 is TGTGCCAGCAGCCGACGGACAGGGACCTTTAACTATGGCTACACCTTC. This sequence encodes CASSRRTGTFNYGYTF.

There are a few counts of this clone. The chain employs TRBV25-1 and TRBJ1-2, with D possibly TRBD1 on 6 matching bases. Germline CDR1 MGHDK, CDR2 SYGVNS. Trimming cost V 9 bases and J 2 bases, with 10 bases left between them. This CDR3 is built from 12 residues. The CDR3 region is CASRQDNYGYTF. The CDR3 coding sequence is TGTGCCAGTCGACAGGACAACTATGGCTACACCTTC.

The chain uses TRBV27 and TRBJ2-1, with 8 bases aligning to TRBD1. V was pared by 5 bases and J by 3 bases, with 6 bases of the junction left unmatched. The CDR3 length is 15 residues. Germline lookup yields CDR1 MNHEY and CDR2 SMNVEV (reference sequence). CDR3 DNA sequence: TGTGCCAGCAGTACGGACAGGGAAAACTACAATGAGCAGTTCTTC. Translation gives CASSTDRENYNEQFF.

The chain employs TRBV27 and TRBJ2-4; 12 bases are a match to TRBD2. With V trimmed by 6 bases and J by 2 bases, 8 bases remained unmatched. Germline assignment: CDR1 MNHEY and CDR2 SMNVEV (reference sequence). The CDR3 has 17 amino acids. As DNA, the CDR3 is TGTGCCAGCAGACCCTACCTAGCGGGGGGGCCCAAAAACATTCAGTACTTC. Residues: CASRPYLAGGPKNIQYF.

The rearrangement uses TRBV6-5 and TRBJ2-7, with 7 bases lining up with TRBD2. The V gene end was trimmed by 2 bases and the J gene end by 7 bases; junction bases not matched to a gene: 2. This CDR3 spans 12 amino acids. Germline V gene data show CDR1 as MNHEY and CDR2 as SVGAGI. The CDR3 DNA follows: TGTGCCAGCAGTTACCAGGGAGGGGAGCAGTACTTC. Protein sequence: CASSYQGGEQYF.

The CDR3 loop is CASSLVTGGATEAFF. Here the CDR3 DNA reads TGTGCCAGCAGCTTGGTTACAGGGGGTGCCACTGAAGCTTTCTTT. V usage is TRBV5-6 and J usage is TRBJ1-1, with 8 bases identical to TRBD1. The CDR3 has 15 residues. Germline CDR1 and CDR2: SGHDT and YYEEEE. J was trimmed by 4 bases and V by 0 bases; bases with no gene match: 5.

The rearrangement uses TRBV5-1 and TRBJ2-7; D call uncertain. This CDR3 contains 14 residues. The V end lost 1 base, the J end lost 2 bases, and 10 bases lay between the germline ends. The germline gives CDR1 SGHRS, CDR2 YFSETQ. The CDR3 sequence is CASSLRTVTYEQYF. CDR3 sequence (DNA): TGCGCCAGCAGCTTGAGGACCGTCACCTACGAGCAGTACTTC.

The V gene is TRBV19, the J gene TRBJ2-7, with 9 bases that match TRBD1. Germline-derived CDR1 and CDR2 are LNHDA and SQIVND (reference sequence). V was pared by 6 bases and J by 3 bases, with 6 bases of the junction left unmatched. The CDR3 extends over 14 amino acids. The CDR3, as DNA: TGTGCCAGTAGGCGGGACAGGGTGGACTACGAGCAGTACTTC. Translating gives CASRRDRVDYEQYF. Based on the CDR3 plus reference TRBV19 and TRBJ2-7, the full variable domain is DGGITQSPKYLFRKEGQNVTLSCEQNLNHDAMYWYRQDPGQGLRLIYYSQIVNDFQKGDIAEGYSVSREKKESFPLTVTSAQKNPTAFYLCASRRDRVDYEQYFGPGTRLTVT.

The chain joins TRBV5-1 to TRBJ1-4; D call uncertain. CDR3 length: 16 residues. Trimming took 0 bases from V and 0 from J, leaving 9 bases between them. Germline loops: CDR1 SGHRS, CDR2 YFSETQ. CDR3 DNA sequence: TGCGCCAGCAGCTTGGTCGTGGGCGCAACTAATGAAAAACTGTTTTTT. Protein: CASSLVVGATNEKLFF.

The rearrangement joins TRBV2 to TRBJ1-6; the D is unclear. V lost 1 base and J 8 bases, leaving 9 bases between the germline ends. CDR1 is SNHLY and CDR2 is FYNNEI in the germline V gene. The CDR3 spans 14 residues. The CDR3 DNA reads TGTGCCAGCAGTGAAGATCCACGTTATTCACCCCTCCACTTT. This encodes CASSEDPRYSPLHF.

The rearrangement uses TRBV3-1 (or the pseudogene TRBV3-2) and TRBJ1-5, with D perhaps matching TRBD1 (6 bases). Per germline, CDR1 LGHDT and CDR2 YNNKEL (reference sequence). Deletions cut 4 bases from V and 6 bases from J, with 10 bases between. This CDR3 contains 13 residues. CDR3 in amino acids: CASSLDRTQPQHF. CDR3 coding DNA: TGTGCCAGCAGCCTTGACAGGACTCAGCCCCAGCATTTT.

This clone has a handful of counts. The chain joins TRBV7-9 to TRBJ2-3, with D unresolved. V lost 1 base to trimming and J lost 4 bases, with 6 bases between them. Germline CDR1 reads SEHNR; CDR2 reads FQNEAQ (reference sequence). This CDR3 is 13 amino acids long. CDR3 bases: TGTGCCAGCAGCTTAGGAGTGTCAGATACGCAGTATTTT. Translated, it gives CASSLGVSDTQYF.

The chain combines TRBV7-2 with TRBJ1-5; the D gene is possibly TRBD1 (5 bases). Per the germline V gene, CDR1 is SGHTA and CDR2 is FQGNSA. The CDR3 extends over 16 amino acids. V was shortened by 4 bases and J by 7 bases, with 20 bases between the two germline ends. The CDR3 nucleotides are TGTGCCAGCAGCTCCCGCCCCCTAGCCGGGGGGCAGCCCCAGCATTTT. It codes for CASSSRPLAGGQPQHF.

The chain is built from TRBV7-2 and TRBJ1-5; no reliable D call. V shed 4 bases and J shed 5 bases, with 12 bases lying between them. The CDR3 is 14 residues long. Germline V lookup: CDR1 SGHTA, CDR2 FQGNSA. The CDR3 sequence: CASSSRATDQPQHF. The CDR3 DNA follows: TGTGCCAGCAGCTCGCGGGCCACGGATCAGCCCCAGCATTTT.

This clone was counted only a few times. The chain is built from TRBV5-1 and TRBJ1-5; D is unclear. This CDR3 region has 15 residues. V was trimmed by 0 bases and J by 7 bases, leaving 14 bases between them. Germline assignment: CDR1 SGHRS and CDR2 YFSETQ. CDR3 coding DNA: TGCGCCAGCAGCTTGGAGGCGGCGGAAGACCAGCCCCAGCATTTT. Its translation is CASSLEAAEDQPQHF.

The gene calls are TRBV3-1 (or the pseudogene TRBV3-2) and TRBJ1-1, with D hard to call. The length of the CDR3 is 12 residues. The ends were cut back, 1 base at V and 8 bases at J, with 8 bases in the middle. The germline CDR1 and CDR2 sequences are LGHDT and YNNKEL (reference sequence). The CDR3 protein is CASSQGVGEAFF. CDR3 bases: TGTGCCAGCAGCCAAGGGGTTGGCGAAGCTTTCTTT.

This clone was seen a few times. The V gene is TRBV7-3, the J gene TRBJ2-2, with 7 bases lining up with TRBD1. V trimming: 1 base; J trimming: 6 bases; junction bases outside the gene matches: 8. The CDR3 loop spans 16 amino acids. Germline V gene data show CDR1 as SGHTA and CDR2 as FQGTGA. The CDR3 spells CASSLMPARGSGELFF. The CDR3, as DNA: TGTGCCAGCAGCTTAATGCCCGCCAGGGGGTCCGGGGAGCTGTTTTTT.

The chain couples TRBV6-5 to TRBJ2-2, with D possibly being TRBD2 (7 bases). Germline V gene data show CDR1 as MNHEY and CDR2 as SVGAGI. V dropped 4 bases and J dropped 8 bases, with 17 bases sitting between them. The CDR3 is 15 amino acids. This CDR3 reads CASSSAGAGEGELFF. DNA for the CDR3: TGTGCCAGCAGTTCCGCGGGGGCGGGGGAAGGGGAGCTGTTTTTT.

This clone was detected only once. The CDR3 region has the DNA TGTGCCAGCAGTTACGACGGGGCGAATGGCTACACCTTC. This gives the protein CASSYDGANGYTF. The V gene is TRBV6-5, the J gene TRBJ1-2; possibly TRBD1 for D (5 bases). The V end was cut by 2 bases, the J end by 6 bases, with 10 bases between. The CDR3 length is 13 residues. Germline V CDR1 and CDR2: MNHEY, SVGAGI.

The chain has TRBV5-6 and TRBJ2-5; TRBD1 matches 9 bases. The CDR3 consists of 14 residues. The J segment lost 5 bases and the V segment lost 1 base, leaving 3 bases of the junction unmatched. Germline values: CDR1 SGHDT, CDR2 YYEEEE. The CDR3 is CASSLTGGAETQYF. The CDR3 DNA reads as TGTGCCAGCAGCTTGACAGGGGGCGCGGAGACCCAGTACTTC.

This clone showed up just once. J is TRBJ2-2 and V is TRBV18, with D perhaps matching TRBD1 (6 bases). V lost 2 bases and J lost 5, with 12 bases in between. Germline lookup yields CDR1 KGHSH and CDR2 LQKENI. The CDR3 has 15 amino acids. For the CDR3, the DNA is TGTGCCAGCTCACCAGCCCAGGGGTGGACCGGGGAGCTGTTTTTT. Residues: CASSPAQGWTGELFF.